This T cell receptor beta chain is from a study of human T cells and chemical hapten exposure. General study results and limits: No alteration of TCRs above 1 in 1000 frequency was seen with DPC sensitization.

The CDR3 extends over 16 amino acids. Trimming left V 1 base short and J 0 bases short, with 10 bases between. Worth noting for this clonotype: What it binds is not known.

Individual cDNA molecules received unique molecular identifiers in the library. TCRdb reprocessed the RACE reads via MiXCR and lists one record per CDR3 protein. In the table there are about 82,000 distinct CDR3 sequences, about 6.3% of which are singletons. Described time point: patch test 2, 6 weeks after DPC sensitization. Treatment given: therapeutic diphenylcyclopropenone sensitization with weekly scalp DPC. Venepuncture was done earlier than the placement of each patch test. The donor pool consisted of alopecia patients aged 18 to 70 years, considered suitable for DPC. The chain has TRBV12-3 or TRBV12-4 and TRBJ1-5, with D unresolved. Specimen: whole blood, collected in connection with sensitization to the hapten diphenylcyclopropenone (DPC). The TCR comes from a woman aged 25 to 39 with alopecia areata. Some clones in this sample may be carry-over from other donors' samples. The CDR3 is CASSLGRTTSNQPQHF. The DNA of the CDR3 is TGTGCCAGCAGTTTAGGACGGACCACTAGCAATCAGCCCCAGCATTTT.